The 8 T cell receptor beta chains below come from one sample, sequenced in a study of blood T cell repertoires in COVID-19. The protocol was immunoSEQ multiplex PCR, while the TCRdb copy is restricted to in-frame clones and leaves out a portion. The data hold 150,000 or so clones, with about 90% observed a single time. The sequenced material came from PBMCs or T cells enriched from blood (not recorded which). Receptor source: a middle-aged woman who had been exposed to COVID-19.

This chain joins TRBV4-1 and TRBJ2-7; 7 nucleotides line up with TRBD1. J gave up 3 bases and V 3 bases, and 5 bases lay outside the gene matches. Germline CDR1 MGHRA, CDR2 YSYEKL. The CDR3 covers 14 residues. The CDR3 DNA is TGCGCCAGCAGCCACCGACAGGGTTACTACGAGCAGTACTTC. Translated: CASSHRQGYYEQYF.

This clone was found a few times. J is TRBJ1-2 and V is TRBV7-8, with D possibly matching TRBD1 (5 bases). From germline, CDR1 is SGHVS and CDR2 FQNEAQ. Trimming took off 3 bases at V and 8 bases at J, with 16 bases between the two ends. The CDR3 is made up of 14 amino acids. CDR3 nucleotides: TGTGCCAGCAGCTTCGGAAGTGGAGCAGGGGGCTACACCTTC. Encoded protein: CASSFGSGAGGYTF.

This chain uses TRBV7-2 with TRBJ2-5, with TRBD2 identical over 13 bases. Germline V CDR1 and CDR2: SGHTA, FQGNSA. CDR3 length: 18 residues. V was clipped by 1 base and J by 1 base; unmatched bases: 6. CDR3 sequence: CASSLVGTSGGGQETQYF. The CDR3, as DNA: TGTGCCAGCAGCTTAGTGGGTACTAGCGGGGGGGGCCAAGAGACCCAGTACTTC.

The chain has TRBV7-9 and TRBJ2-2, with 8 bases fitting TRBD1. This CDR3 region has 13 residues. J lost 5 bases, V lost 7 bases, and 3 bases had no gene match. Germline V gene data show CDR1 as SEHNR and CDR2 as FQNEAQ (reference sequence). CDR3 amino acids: CASTRQGTGELFF. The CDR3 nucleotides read TGTGCCAGCACCAGACAGGGGACCGGGGAGCTGTTTTTT.

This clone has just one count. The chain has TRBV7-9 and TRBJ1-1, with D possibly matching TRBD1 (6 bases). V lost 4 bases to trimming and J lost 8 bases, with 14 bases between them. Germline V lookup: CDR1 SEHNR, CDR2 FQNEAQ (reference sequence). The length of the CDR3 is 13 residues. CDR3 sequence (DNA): TGTGCCAGCAGCTCAACCTCCACAGGGGAAGCTTTCTTT. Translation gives CASSSTSTGEAFF.

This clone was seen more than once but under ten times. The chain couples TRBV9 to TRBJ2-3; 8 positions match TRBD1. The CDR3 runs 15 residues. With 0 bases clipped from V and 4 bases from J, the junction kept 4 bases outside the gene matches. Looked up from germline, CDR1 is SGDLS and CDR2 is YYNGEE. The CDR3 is CASSVEAQGADTQYF. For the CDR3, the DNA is TGTGCCAGCAGCGTAGAAGCACAGGGGGCAGATACGCAGTATTTT.

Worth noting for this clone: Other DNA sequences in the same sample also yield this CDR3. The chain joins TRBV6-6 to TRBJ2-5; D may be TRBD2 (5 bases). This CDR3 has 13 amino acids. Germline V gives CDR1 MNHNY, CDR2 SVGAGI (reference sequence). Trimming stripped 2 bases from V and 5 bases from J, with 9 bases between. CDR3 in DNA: TGTGCCAGCAGTTACAGGACTGGCGAGACCCAGTACTTC. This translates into CASSYRTGETQYF.

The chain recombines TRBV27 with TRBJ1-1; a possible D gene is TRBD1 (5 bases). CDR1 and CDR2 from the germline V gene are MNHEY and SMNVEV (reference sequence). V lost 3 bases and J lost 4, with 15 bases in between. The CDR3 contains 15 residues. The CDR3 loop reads CASSFNWLGATEAFF. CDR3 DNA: TGTGCCAGCAGTTTTAATTGGTTAGGGGCCACTGAAGCTTTCTTT.